The 9 T cell receptor beta chains in this list originate from one sample, sequenced in a study of blood T cells in healthy people across ages. Through a sample-barcoded 5' primer and a J-beta primer mix, a second PCR was run for about 7 to 12 cycles. In TCRdb, the 5' RACE reads were re-called with MiXCR into one record per CDR3 protein. The sample records about 900,000 distinct CDR3 sequences, roughly 48% being singletons. Sequenced input: blood. Receptor source: a man aged 30-40 years in good health.

This clonotype has just one count. This rearrangement joins TRBV30 to TRBJ1-2; a weak D match, TRBD1 (5 bases). The V end was cut by 0 bases, the J end by 5 bases, with 13 bases between. Looked up from germline, CDR1 is GTSNPN and CDR2 is SVGIG (reference sequence). There are 14 residues in the CDR3. The DNA of the CDR3 is TGTGCCTGGAGTGTCGGGGGATCTAGATATGGCTACACCTTC. Its protein product is CAWSVGGSRYGYTF.

The genes are TRBV7-9 and TRBJ1-2, with a weak D call TRBD1 (5 bases). With 5 bases removed from V and 6 bases from J, the gap between germline ends came to 16 bases. The germline gives CDR1 SEHNR, CDR2 FQNEAQ (reference sequence). This CDR3 comprises 14 residues. CDR3 nucleotides: TGTGCCAGCAGCCACCCCGGGGCAGGGCATGGCTACACCTTC. As protein: CASSHPGAGHGYTF.

V gene TRBV7-2 combines with J gene TRBJ2-4; 7 positions match TRBD1. The DNA end favors TRBJ2-7, so the J call may be wrong. Germline CDR1 and CDR2: SGHTA and FQGNSA. CDR3 length: 15 amino acids. The CDR3 DNA reads TGTGCCAGCAGCTTCGGGACAGTCCGTGCCTACGAGCAGTACTTC. This sequence encodes CASSFGTVRAYEQYF.

V is TRBV28 and J is TRBJ1-4; 8 nucleotides match TRBD1. The CDR3 contains 14 residues. V shed 3 bases and J 8 bases; nucleotides not matched to a gene: 5. Per the germline V gene, CDR1 is MDHEN and CDR2 is SYDVKM. The CDR3 loop reads CASSLTGVGEKLFF. For the CDR3, the DNA is TGTGCCAGCAGTTTGACAGGGGTCGGGGAAAAACTGTTTTTT. The variable domain in full, with the rest retrieved from reference TRBV28 and TRBJ1-4, is DVKVTQSSRYLVKRTGEKVFLECVQDMDHENMFWYRQDPGLGLRLIYFSYDVKMKEKGDIPEGYSVSREKKERFSLILESASTNQTSMYLCASSLTGVGEKLFFGSGTQLSVL.

The chain recombines TRBV7-9 with TRBJ1-4; 7 positions match TRBD1. This CDR3 contains 14 residues. With 5 bases clipped from V and 6 bases from J, the junction kept 6 bases outside the gene matches. Germline lookup yields CDR1 SEHNR and CDR2 FQNEAQ (reference sequence). The CDR3: CASSAGTGDEKLFF. The CDR3 DNA follows: TGTGCCAGCAGCGCGGGCACAGGGGATGAAAAACTGTTTTTT.

This clonotype was detected a few times. The chain carries TRBV30 and TRBJ1-2; no clear D gene. The germline V gene has CDR1 GTSNPN and CDR2 SVGIG (reference sequence). The CDR3 contains 13 residues. V lost 1 base, J lost 8 bases, and 14 bases lay in between. As DNA, the CDR3 is TGTGCCTGGAGTGACCTGAGGCGGGGAGGCTACACCTTC. It specifies CAWSDLRRGGYTF.

The chain joins TRBV20-1 to TRBJ2-7; the D is unclear. Germline V gives CDR1 DFQATT, CDR2 SNEGSKA (reference sequence). The CDR3 is made up of 15 amino acids. Trimming pared 0 bases from V and 2 bases from J, leaving 14 bases between. The CDR3 protein is CSARDVLVTTYEQYF. DNA of the CDR3: TGCAGTGCTAGAGATGTCCTGGTTACCACCTACGAGCAGTACTTC.

The V call is TRBV12-3 or TRBV12-4, the J call TRBJ2-1; D may correspond to TRBD1 or TRBD2 (5 bases each). V lost 6 bases and J lost 6, with 12 bases in between. This CDR3 is 13 amino acids long. CDR3 region: CASRGDGGNEQFF. CDR3 nucleotides: TGTGCCAGCAGGGGGGATGGAGGCAATGAGCAGTTCTTC.

This clonotype has only one observation. The chain joins TRBV12-3 or TRBV12-4 to TRBJ1-2; no firm D call. The CDR3 extends over 12 amino acids. The V end lost 6 bases, the J end lost 6 bases, and 11 bases lay between the germline ends. The CDR3 reads CASSPRKDGYTF. In DNA, the CDR3 is TGTGCCAGCAGCCCTAGAAAGGATGGCTACACCTTC.